The 22 T cell receptor beta chains listed next were all sequenced from one sample in a study of cytomegalovirus exposure and HLA in healthy donors. The protocol was immunoSEQ multiplex PCR, while the TCRdb copy is restricted to in-frame clones and leaves out a portion. This table has more than 70,000 clones, approximately 94% appearing once. What was sequenced was PBMCs. These receptor sequences come from a woman aged 18-29 years in good health and CMV-seronegative.

V usage is TRBV19 and J usage is TRBJ2-1; the match to TRBD2 covers 12 bases. CDR1 and CDR2 (germline): LNHDA, SQIVND (reference sequence). The CDR3 totals 15 residues. V trimming: 3 bases; J trimming: 6 bases; junction bases outside the gene matches: 3. CDR3: CASSISSGGANEQFF. As DNA, the CDR3 is TGTGCCAGTAGTATCTCTAGCGGGGGGGCCAATGAGCAGTTCTTC.

The J gene is TRBJ2-5, the V gene TRBV11-2, with unresolved D. Germline V gene data show CDR1 as SGHAT and CDR2 as FQNNGV. This CDR3 is built from 12 residues. V gave up 0 bases and J gave up 8 bases, with 7 bases separating them. Here the CDR3 DNA reads TGTGCCAGCAGCTTAGAGCGGCTTACCCAGTACTTC. Protein sequence: CASSLERLTQYF.

This clone was counted a single time. The J gene is TRBJ2-2, the V gene TRBV7-6; 7 bases line up with TRBD1. Germline V gene lookup returns CDR1 SGHVS and CDR2 FNYEAQ. The length of the CDR3 is 15 residues. V was pared by 2 bases and J by 3 bases, with 3 bases of the junction left unmatched. The CDR3 loop reads CASSLRGGDTGELFF. CDR3 nucleotides: TGTGCCAGCAGCTTACGAGGGGGCGACACCGGGGAGCTGTTTTTT.

V and J are TRBV4-1 and TRBJ1-6, with a weak D call TRBD1 (5 bases). The CDR3 is 16 residues long. Germline-derived CDR1 and CDR2 are MGHRA and YSYEKL. Deletions cut 1 base from V and 7 bases from J, with 14 bases between. This CDR3 reads CASSQGDGGGNSPLHF. The DNA of the CDR3 is TGCGCCAGCAGCCAAGGGGACGGGGGAGGGAATTCACCCCTCCACTTT.

The chain combines TRBV9 with TRBJ2-2, with D possibly TRBD1 on 5 matching bases. V was clipped by 4 bases and J by 1 base, with 14 bases between them. The CDR3 spans 16 residues. Germline V gene data show CDR1 as SGDLS and CDR2 as YYNGEE. The CDR3 is CASSPPGALNTGELFF. The CDR3 DNA sequence: TGTGCCAGCAGCCCTCCTGGGGCCTTGAACACCGGGGAGCTGTTTTTT.

The chain recombines TRBV5-1 with TRBJ2-5; 7 nucleotides line up with TRBD2. The CDR3 length is 14 residues. Trimming removed 2 bases from V and 2 bases from J; junction bases left unmatched: 3. Germline V gene sequence: CDR1 SGHRS, CDR2 YFSETQ. CDR3 nucleotide sequence: TGCGCCAGCAGCTTCGGGGGGTTACAAGAGACCCAGTACTTC. Translated: CASSFGGLQETQYF.

This clone was counted a few times. The chain uses TRBV11-2 and TRBJ2-2, with D possibly TRBD2 on 5 matching bases. V lost 5 bases and J 2 bases, leaving 12 bases between the germline ends. CDR1 SGHAT and CDR2 FQNNGV come from the germline V gene. CDR3 length: 15 residues. The CDR3 region has the DNA TGTGCCAGCAGCCGCGGGCCATTTAACACCGGGGAGCTGTTTTTT. Translated, it gives CASSRGPFNTGELFF.

V and J are TRBV11-2 and TRBJ2-1, with a tentative D call TRBD1 (5 bases). CDR1 is SGHAT and CDR2 is FQNNGV in the germline V gene. CDR3 length: 16 residues. Trimming took off 5 bases at V and 0 bases at J, with 14 bases between the two ends. The CDR3 sequence: CASSLGAVSSYNEQFF. The CDR3 nucleotides read TGTGCCAGCAGCCTTGGGGCGGTGAGCTCCTACAATGAGCAGTTCTTC.

V and J are TRBV6-5 and TRBJ2-7, with TRBD2 matching over 7 bases. With 7 bases clipped from V and 3 bases from J, the junction kept 12 bases outside the gene matches. The CDR3 runs to 15 residues. Germline values: CDR1 MNHEY, CDR2 SVGAGI. The CDR3: CASKARASGGYEQYF. The CDR3 DNA reads TGTGCCAGCAAAGCCAGGGCTTCGGGGGGCTACGAGCAGTACTTC.

The rearrangement uses TRBV19 and TRBJ1-4; D is undetermined. Per germline, CDR1 LNHDA and CDR2 SQIVND (reference sequence). This CDR3 spans 15 amino acids. V was cut by 5 bases and J by 5 bases, with 15 bases left in between. The chain's CDR3 is CASSRDARTNEKLFF. CDR3 bases: TGTGCCAGTAGTCGGGATGCCAGAACAAATGAAAAACTGTTTTTT.

The CDR3 region is CASSRDRQETQYF. CDR3 DNA sequence: TGTGCCAGCAGCCGGGATCGTCAAGAGACCCAGTACTTC. This chain links TRBV2 with TRBJ2-5; D perhaps matches TRBD2 (5 bases). The CDR3 runs 13 residues. V was clipped by 6 bases and J by 2 bases, with 10 bases between them. The germline V gene encodes CDR1 SNHLY and CDR2 FYNNEI.

The chain is built from TRBV6-1 and TRBJ2-7, with D possibly TRBD2 on 5 matching bases. This CDR3 comprises 14 residues. Germline V gene sequence: CDR1 MNHNS, CDR2 SASEGT. V dropped 0 bases and J dropped 2 bases, with 8 bases sitting between them. The CDR3 coding sequence is TGTGCCAGCAGTGAAGCGGGAGAGACCTACGAGCAGTACTTC. Translation gives CASSEAGETYEQYF.

The CDR3 DNA sequence: TGTGCCAGCAGTTTATGGGGGCATGATAATTCACCCCTCCACTTT. It specifies CASSLWGHDNSPLHF. The rearrangement links TRBV27 to TRBJ1-6, with a weak D call TRBD1 (6 bases). The CDR3 has 15 residues. Germline assignment: CDR1 MNHEY and CDR2 SMNVEV (reference sequence). Trimming stripped 1 base from V and 5 bases from J, with 9 bases between.

In DNA, the CDR3 is TGTGCTAGTGGTTTATCGGGTCAAGAGACCCAGTACTTC. This gives the protein CASGLSGQETQYF. The gene calls are TRBV12-5 and TRBJ2-5; D remains unclear. Germline V CDR1 and CDR2: LGHNT, FRNRAP. Deletions cut 3 bases from V and 2 bases from J, with 7 bases between. The CDR3 runs to 13 residues.

This clone was recorded a few times. The V and J genes are TRBV6-4 and TRBJ2-1, with D perhaps TRBD2 (6 bases). The CDR3 runs to 13 residues. Germline CDR1 and CDR2: MRHNA and SNTAGT. V dropped 4 bases and J dropped 2 bases, with 6 bases sitting between them. This CDR3 is CASSASAYNEQFF. The CDR3 DNA is TGTGCCAGCAGTGCTAGCGCCTACAATGAGCAGTTCTTC.

The chain employs TRBV4-1 and TRBJ2-5; D not resolved. Germline lookup yields CDR1 MGHRA and CDR2 YSYEKL. V lost 0 bases, J lost 5 bases, and 13 bases lay in between. The CDR3 runs to 15 residues. The DNA of the CDR3 is TGCGCCAGCAGCCAAGATATACGGGTGCGGGAGACCCAGTACTTC. This codes for CASSQDIRVRETQYF.

The chain combines TRBV2 with TRBJ1-6; D not resolved. The V gene's germline CDR1 is SNHLY and CDR2 FYNNEI. Between the trimmed V and J ends, which lost 3 bases and 9 bases, there was a span of 15 bases. This CDR3 spans 15 amino acids. The CDR3: CASSEEDPEVSPLHF. Here the CDR3 DNA reads TGTGCCAGCAGTGAGGAGGACCCTGAGGTTTCACCCCTCCACTTT.

This chain links TRBV10-3 with TRBJ2-7, with 7 bases lining up with TRBD1. CDR1 and CDR2 (germline): ENHRY, SYGVKD. This CDR3 spans 15 amino acids. The CDR3 region is CAPSTWDRSNYEQYF. The CDR3 DNA is TGTGCGCCAAGCACTTGGGACAGAAGCAACTACGAGCAGTACTTC.

The chain has TRBV6-6 and TRBJ2-3, with 7 bases matching TRBD1. The CDR3 contains 12 residues. The germline CDR1 and CDR2 sequences are MNHNY and SVGAGI (reference sequence). The chain's CDR3 is CATGQFTDTQYF. The DNA of the CDR3 is TGTGCTACGGGACAGTTCACAGATACGCAGTATTTT.

The chain links TRBV2 to TRBJ1-1; D remains ambiguous. The CDR3 is made up of 14 amino acids. The germline V and J ends were trimmed by 2 bases and 5 bases, with 12 bases remaining between them. The germline gives CDR1 SNHLY, CDR2 FYNNEI. CDR3 in DNA: TGTGCCAGCAGTGAAATCGGGGAGCGGACTGAAGCTTTCTTT. Protein product: CASSEIGERTEAFF.

The chain is built from TRBV5-4 and TRBJ2-1; perhaps TRBD2 as D (5 bases). This CDR3 contains 17 residues. V lost 4 bases to trimming and J lost 5 bases, with 22 bases between them. CDR1 and CDR2 from the germline V gene are SGHNT and YYREEE (reference sequence). CDR3 sequence reads: CASSPDKGGRLNNEQFF. CDR3 DNA: TGTGCCAGCAGCCCGGATAAAGGCGGGCGGTTGAACAATGAGCAGTTCTTC.

The chain uses TRBV11-3 and TRBJ2-7; TRBD2 agrees at 8 bases. V lost 5 bases and J lost 6; bases outside the gene matches: 6. The CDR3 is 13 residues long. Germline CDR1 reads SGHNT; CDR2 reads YENEEA. CDR3 DNA sequence: TGTGCCAGCAGCCAAACAACTAGCGGCGAGCAGTACTTC. Translating it yields CASSQTTSGEQYF.